This T cell receptor (beta chain) was found in a study of shared clonotypes between healthy human individuals. Assay: immunoSEQ multiplex PCR; the TCRdb copy retains only in-frame clones and omits some. The top ten clones hold more than 1.5% of a sample with 550,000 to 700,000 clones, around 73% of them seen once. The CDR3 has 12 amino acids. Germline V gives CDR1 SGHAT, CDR2 FQNNGV. The V gene lost 0 bases and the J gene lost 2 bases, with 2 bases spanning the gap. This clone has just a few counts. Since a much larger clone is just one base distant, this may be a read error. The TCR originated in a woman aged 30 to 39 in good health. Sequencing was performed on memory CD4+ T cells sorted from blood. Subset indicated: CD45RA-negative fraction. J is TRBJ2-7 and V is TRBV11-2; no clear D gene. This CDR3 reads CASSLDTYEQYF. The DNA of the CDR3 is TGTGCCAGCAGCTTAGACACCTACGAGCAGTACTTC.